The clone carrying this TCR beta chain came up a few times. Its antigen remains unidentified. This sample was included in a study of identical twins. Findings and limits, study-wide: Twin-shared out-of-frame alpha sequences were enriched for low generation probability.

Trimming shortened V by 6 bases and J by 8 bases, and 17 bases separated the two germline ends. The CDR3 runs 14 residues. TCRdb ran MiXCR on the 5' RACE reads and lists one entry per CDR3 protein. The sample contains under 450,000 distinct CDR3 sequences, 18% of which appear only once. The chain recombines TRBV12-3 or TRBV12-4 with TRBJ2-1, with a possible D match to TRBD1 (5 bases). This clonotype was obtained from a man aged 45 to 65 in good health. Sequencing used naive T cells sorted from blood. CDR3 sequence reads: CASSFGQGLDEQFF. CDR3 in DNA: TGTGCCAGCAGCTTCGGGCAGGGTCTCGATGAGCAGTTCTTC.